The rows below give T cell receptor beta chains drawn from one sample of a study of cytomegalovirus exposure and HLA in healthy donors. This table comes from immunoSEQ multiplex PCR, and its TCRdb copy is limited to in-frame clones, with some not included. The sample has about 200,000 clones; more than 75% are singletons. The sequenced sample was PBMCs. All receptors come from a male donor in good health and CMV-seropositive. The CDR3 runs from the conserved cysteine through the conserved F or W. A D gene is named only where the DNA matches it firmly. Part of the rows lack a size; the others show once, few, many or a class for expanded clones.

j_call: TRBJ2-3; v_call: TRBV7-3; clone_size: NA; d_call: NA; cdr3_nt: TGTGCCAGCAGTCCGGACATGCTCACAGATACGCAGTATTTT; cdr3_aa: CASSPDMLTDTQYF
j_call: TRBJ1-4; v_call: TRBV18; clone_size: NA; d_call: NA; cdr3_nt: TGTGCCAGCTCACCCCGGGGGATAACTAATGAAAAACTGTTTTTT; cdr3_aa: CASSPRGITNEKLFF
j_call: TRBJ1-1; v_call: TRBV18; clone_size: NA; d_call: NA; cdr3_nt: TGTGCCAGCTCACCACCGGGCAGGGTGGGAGCTTTCTTT; cdr3_aa: CASSPPGRVGAFF
j_call: TRBJ2-2; v_call: TRBV9; clone_size: NA; d_call: NA; cdr3_nt: TGTGCCAGCAGCCTTGGGCCGTCCACCGGGGAGCTGTTTTTT; cdr3_aa: CASSLGPSTGELFF
j_call: TRBJ1-5; v_call: TRBV15; clone_size: few; d_call: NA; cdr3_nt: TGTGCCACCAGCAGAGTCGGGGGGCCTCAGCCCCAGCATTTT; cdr3_aa: CATSRVGGPQPQHF
j_call: TRBJ2-2; v_call: TRBV9; clone_size: NA; d_call: TRBD2; cdr3_nt: TGTGCCAGCAGGAAGGGAGGGAGGGCCGTCGGGGAGCTGTTTTTT; cdr3_aa: CASRKGGRAVGELFF
j_call: TRBJ2-1; v_call: TRBV28; clone_size: NA; d_call: TRBD2; cdr3_nt: TGTGCCAGCAGTTTAAGGGATCTAGCGGGAGGGCCCTACAATGAGCAGTTCTTC; cdr3_aa: CASSLRDLAGGPYNEQFF
j_call: TRBJ1-2; v_call: TRBV5-1; clone_size: NA; d_call: TRBD1; cdr3_nt: TGCGCCAGCAGCTTACCGGGACAGGGGGCTTTTGGCTACACCTTC; cdr3_aa: CASSLPGQGAFGYTF
j_call: TRBJ2-6; v_call: TRBV7-3; clone_size: NA; d_call: NA; cdr3_nt: TGTGCCAGCAGCTTAACGATACCGGAGTCCAGGGCCAACGTCCTGACTTTC; cdr3_aa: CASSLTIPESRANVLTF
j_call: TRBJ2-3; v_call: TRBV28; clone_size: NA; d_call: NA; cdr3_nt: TGTGCCAGCAGCCTACAGTTCACAGATACGCAGTATTTT; cdr3_aa: CASSLQFTDTQYF
j_call: TRBJ2-1; v_call: TRBV19; clone_size: NA; d_call: TRBD2; cdr3_nt: TGTGCCAGTAGTCGGACTAGCTACAATGAGCAGTTCTTC; cdr3_aa: CASSRTSYNEQFF
j_call: TRBJ2-3; v_call: TRBV7-9; clone_size: NA; d_call: TRBD2; cdr3_nt: TGTGCCAGCAGCTTAATGAAGCGGGGTACAGATACGCAGTATTTT; cdr3_aa: CASSLMKRGTDTQYF
j_call: TRBJ1-4; v_call: TRBV9; clone_size: once; d_call: NA; cdr3_nt: TGTGCCATAGGGGATTTAAGTGAAAAACTGTTTTTT; cdr3_aa: CAIGDLSEKLFF
j_call: TRBJ1-2; v_call: TRBV5-6; clone_size: NA; d_call: TRBD1; cdr3_nt: TGTGCCAGCAGCTTCAGGGGGTCTAACTATGGCTACACCTTC; cdr3_aa: CASSFRGSNYGYTF
j_call: TRBJ2-7; v_call: TRBV11-3; clone_size: once; d_call: NA; cdr3_nt: TGTGCCAGCAGCCCTGTGGGGCAGGGTACCAACGAGCAGTACTTC; cdr3_aa: CASSPVGQGTNEQYF
j_call: TRBJ1-5; v_call: TRBV7-2; clone_size: few; d_call: TRBD1; cdr3_nt: TGTGCCAGCAGCCCAGGACAGGGGGGCAATCAGCCCCAGCATTTT; cdr3_aa: CASSPGQGGNQPQHF
j_call: TRBJ1-6; v_call: TRBV30; clone_size: NA; d_call: TRBD1; cdr3_nt: TGTGCCTGGAGTCTCGACAGGGTCCCCAAAGGGGGACATAATTCACCCCTCCACTTT; cdr3_aa: CAWSLDRVPKGGHNSPLHF
j_call: TRBJ2-1; v_call: TRBV7-6; clone_size: once; d_call: TRBD2; cdr3_nt: TGTGCCAGCAGCCCATATGCGGGGGGACACAATGAGCAGTTCTTC; cdr3_aa: CASSPYAGGHNEQFF
j_call: TRBJ2-1; v_call: TRBV18; clone_size: NA; d_call: TRBD2; cdr3_nt: TGTGCCAGCTCACCTGCGGCGGGGGACAATGAGCAGTTCTTC; cdr3_aa: CASSPAAGDNEQFF